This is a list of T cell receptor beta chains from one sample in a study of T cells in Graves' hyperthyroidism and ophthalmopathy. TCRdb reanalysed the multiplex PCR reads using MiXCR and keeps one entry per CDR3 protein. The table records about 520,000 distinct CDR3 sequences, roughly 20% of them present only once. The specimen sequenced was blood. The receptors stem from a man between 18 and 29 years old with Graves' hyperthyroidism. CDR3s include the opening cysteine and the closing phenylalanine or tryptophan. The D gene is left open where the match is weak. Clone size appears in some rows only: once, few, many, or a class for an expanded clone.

CAISEFAEQTEAFF | TGTGCCATCAGTGAATTTGCGGAGCAGACTGAAGCTTTCTTT | TRBV10-3 | NA | TRBJ1-1 | many
CASSLSGTRLYEQYF | TGCGCCAGCAGCTTGTCCGGGACAAGACTCTACGAGCAGTACTTC | TRBV5-1 | NA | TRBJ2-7 | NA
CASSIDSRQGEAFF | TGTGCCAGTAGTATAGATTCCCGACAGGGAGAAGCTTTCTTT | TRBV19 | TRBD1 | TRBJ1-1 | few
CASSLVPGMNIQYF | TGTGCCAGCAGTTTAGTGCCGGGCATGAACATTCAGTACTTC | TRBV28 | NA | TRBJ2-4 | many
CASTDLDRLNTGELFF | TGTGCCAGTACTGATCTGGACAGGCTAAACACCGGGGAGCTGTTTTTT | TRBV19 | TRBD1 | TRBJ2-2 | few
CASSYSGTGDYEQYF | TGTGCCAGCAGTTACTCCGGGACAGGGGACTACGAGCAGTACTTC | TRBV6-5 | TRBD1 | TRBJ2-7 | many
CATSDPGSSGYTF | TGTGCCACCAGTGACCCGGGCTCCTCGGGCTACACCTTC | TRBV24-1 | NA | TRBJ1-2 | many
CAISESDGSGNTIYF | TGTGCCATCAGTGAGTCGGACGGCTCTGGAAACACCATATATTTT | TRBV10-3 | NA | TRBJ1-3 | many
CATRGESGNQPQHF | TGTGCCACGCGGGGGGAATCAGGCAATCAGCCCCAGCATTTT | TRBV15 | NA | TRBJ1-5 | many
CAMGLSTDTQYF | TGTGCCATGGGACTTAGCACAGATACGCAGTATTTT | TRBV30 | NA | TRBJ2-3 | NA
CASTRPSGGSGELFF | TGTGCCAGCACTCGGCCTAGCGGAGGGTCCGGGGAGCTGTTTTTT | TRBV12-3/TRBV12-4 | TRBD2 | TRBJ2-2 | NA
CASSYGTAYGYTF | TGTGCCAGCAGTTACGGGACAGCCTATGGCTACACCTTC | TRBV12-3/TRBV12-4 | TRBD1 | TRBJ1-2 | many
CASRPGGRQDNPYEQYF | TGTGCCAGCAGACCCGGGGGGCGACAGGACAACCCCTACGAGCAGTACTTC | TRBV28 | NA | TRBJ2-7 | many
CASRFRVRNQPQHF | TGTGCCAGTAGATTCAGGGTTCGCAATCAGCCCCAGCATTTT | TRBV19 | NA | TRBJ1-5 | NA
CASSVAGGYNEQFF | TGCGCCAGTTCTGTAGCGGGGGGGTACAATGAGCAGTTCTTC | TRBV4-1 | TRBD2 | TRBJ2-1 | few
CASSEYDGGLYNYGYTF | TGTGCCAGCAGTGAATATGATGGGGGGCTCTACAACTATGGCTACACCTTC | TRBV6-1 | NA | TRBJ1-2 | many
CSASRQSSNQPQHF | TGCAGTGCTAGTCGGCAGAGTAGCAATCAGCCCCAGCATTTT | TRBV20-1 | NA | TRBJ1-5 | NA
CASSPDVQRGRTQYF | TGTGCCAGCAGCCCGGACGTACAGCGGGGGAGGACCCAGTACTTC | TRBV9 | TRBD2 | TRBJ2-5 | many
CAWSVGVGRQNTEAFF | TGTGCCTGGAGTGTAGGAGTAGGACGGCAGAACACTGAAGCTTTCTTT | TRBV30 | NA | TRBJ1-1 | many
CASSMGEDNQPQHF | TGTGCCAGTAGTATGGGCGAGGACAATCAGCCCCAGCATTTT | TRBV19 | NA | TRBJ1-5 | NA
CASSVLAGGNQETQYF | TGTGCCAGCAGTGTTCTAGCGGGGGGGAACCAAGAGACCCAGTACTTC | TRBV6-1 | TRBD2 | TRBJ2-5 | many
CASSSTPDRVHEQYF | TGTGCCAGCAGTTCCACCCCGGACAGGGTTCACGAGCAGTACTTC | TRBV28 | TRBD1 | TRBJ2-7 | many
CASGPGTGNQPQHF | TGTGCCAGTGGTCCGGGGACTGGCAATCAGCCCCAGCATTTT | TRBV19 | NA | TRBJ1-5 | few
CASSFRGVPLYEQYF | TGTGCCAGCAGTTTCCGAGGTGTGCCCCTCTACGAGCAGTACTTC | TRBV27 | NA | TRBJ2-7 | once
CASSLYRGRGAFF | TGTGCCAGCAGCTTATACAGGGGGCGTGGAGCTTTCTTT | TRBV7-2 | TRBD1 | TRBJ1-1 | many
CAWGNRAGGYF | TGTGCCTGGGGGAACAGGGCCGGTGGGTACTTC | TRBV30 | NA | TRBJ2-5 | few
CSARGLRTGAYEQYF | TGCAGTGCTAGGGGGTTACGGACAGGGGCCTACGAGCAGTACTTC | TRBV20-1 | TRBD1 | TRBJ2-7 | many
CASSIGITDYGYTF | TGTGCCAGTAGTATAGGAATCACAGACTATGGCTACACCTTC | TRBV19 | NA | TRBJ1-2 | NA
CATSRAPVGLNQPQHF | TGTGCCACCAGCAGAGCTCCCGTGGGGCTTAATCAGCCCCAGCATTTT | TRBV15 | NA | TRBJ1-5 | many
CASTLLGGIEQYF | TGTGCCAGCACACTCCTGGGGGGGATCGAGCAGTACTTC | TRBV28 | TRBD2 | TRBJ2-7 | many
CASNSGTAYEQYF | TGTGCCAGCAACTCCGGGACAGCCTACGAGCAGTACTTC | TRBV7-2 | TRBD1 | TRBJ2-7 | many
CASSARQGVGEAFF | TGCGCCAGCAGTGCGAGACAGGGGGTTGGTGAAGCTTTCTTT | TRBV10-1 | TRBD1 | TRBJ1-1 | few
CASRYSGREGQYF | TGTGCCAGCCGATATAGCGGGAGGGAGGGGCAGTACTTC | TRBV12-3/TRBV12-4 | TRBD2 | TRBJ2-7 | NA
CASSGTRSEQYF | TGTGCCAGCAGCGGAACGAGATCCGAGCAGTACTTC | TRBV7-9 | NA | TRBJ2-7 | many
CASSLIMGGMGTEAFF | TGTGCCAGCAGCTTGATAATGGGGGGAATGGGCACTGAAGCTTTCTTT | TRBV7-6 | NA | TRBJ1-1 | many
CSASHDRTAWMGSISAFF | TGCAGTGCTAGTCACGACAGGACGGCGTGGATGGGTTCGATTTCGGCTTTCTTT | TRBV20-1 | NA | TRBJ1-1 | many